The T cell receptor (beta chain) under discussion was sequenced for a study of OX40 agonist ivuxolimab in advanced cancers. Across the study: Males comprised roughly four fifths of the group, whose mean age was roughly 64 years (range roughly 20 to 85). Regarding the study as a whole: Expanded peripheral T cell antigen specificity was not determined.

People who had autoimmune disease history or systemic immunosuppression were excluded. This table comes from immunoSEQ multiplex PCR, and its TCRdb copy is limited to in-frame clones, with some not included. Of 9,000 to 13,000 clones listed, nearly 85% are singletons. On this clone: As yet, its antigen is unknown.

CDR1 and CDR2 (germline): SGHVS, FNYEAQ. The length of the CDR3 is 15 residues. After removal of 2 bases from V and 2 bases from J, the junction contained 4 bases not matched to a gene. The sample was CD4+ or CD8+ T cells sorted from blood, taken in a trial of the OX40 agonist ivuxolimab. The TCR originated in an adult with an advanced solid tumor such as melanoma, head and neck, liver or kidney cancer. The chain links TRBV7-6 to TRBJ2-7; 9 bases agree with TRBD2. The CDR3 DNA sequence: TGTGCCAGCAGCTTACTAGCGGGAAAGACCTACGAGCAGTACTTC. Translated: CASSLLAGKTYEQYF.